One sample yielded the 21 T cell receptor beta chains listed below, sequenced in a study of T cells in Graves' hyperthyroidism and ophthalmopathy. The TCR beta CDR3 regions underwent amplification using RNA transcripts as the source. The TCR CDR3 was amplified in a first-round RT-PCR using the HTBI primer set. TCRdb called the multiplex PCR reads again in MiXCR, with one record for every CDR3 protein. The data show around 350,000 distinct CDR3 sequences, about 18% seen once. Sequencing was carried out using blood. The receptors here all came from a woman younger than 35 with Graves' hyperthyroidism.

This clonotype appeared many times. The chain carries TRBV20-1 and TRBJ1-5; D call uncertain. This CDR3 comprises 11 residues. Germline CDR1 DFQATT, CDR2 SNEGSKA (reference sequence). Trimming left V 3 bases short and J 5 bases short, with 5 bases between. The DNA of the CDR3 is TGCAGTGCTAGTCGTGATCAGCCCCAGCATTTT. It encodes CSASRDQPQHF.

This clonotype was recorded at least ten times. CDR3 sequence: CASKTGVAGNTIYF. CDR3 in DNA: TGTGCCAGCAAGACAGGGGTTGCTGGAAACACCATATATTTT. The chain carries TRBV6-5 and TRBJ1-3; 8 nucleotides align to TRBD1. CDR1 MNHEY and CDR2 SVGAGI come from the germline V gene. The CDR3 contains 14 residues. The V gene end was trimmed by 7 bases and the J gene end by 2 bases; junction bases not matched to a gene: 4.

At least ten counts were recorded for this clonotype. V usage is TRBV6-5 and J usage is TRBJ2-7, with a tentative D call TRBD2 (5 bases). V lost 2 bases and J lost 5, with 16 bases in between. The CDR3 extends over 15 amino acids. Germline loops: CDR1 MNHEY, CDR2 SVGAGI. Here the CDR3 reads CASSYSLWGDNEQYF. In DNA, the CDR3 is TGTGCCAGCAGTTACAGTTTATGGGGAGACAACGAGCAGTACTTC.

This clonotype was seen many times. V usage is TRBV27 and J usage is TRBJ2-5, with 8 bases aligning to TRBD1. The V and J ends lost 4 bases and 0 bases, in that order; junction bases with no gene match: 1. This CDR3 spans 14 amino acids. The germline V gene has CDR1 MNHEY and CDR2 SMNVEV (reference sequence). CDR3 residues: CASSWTGHQETQYF. The CDR3 DNA reads as TGTGCCAGCAGTTGGACAGGGCACCAAGAGACCCAGTACTTC.

In this sample, this clonotype turned up many times. The J gene is TRBJ2-7, the V gene TRBV6-5; 11 nucleotides match TRBD1. Germline lookup yields CDR1 MNHEY and CDR2 SVGAGI. The CDR3 runs 14 residues. Losses at the gene ends were 7 bases for V and 3 bases for J; bases not matched to a gene: 5. CDR3 region: CASKRTGGFYEQYF. As DNA, the CDR3 is TGTGCCAGCAAAAGGACAGGGGGCTTCTACGAGCAGTACTTC.

This clonotype was counted many times. A read error may explain this, as a much larger clone is one base away. This sequence joins TRBV9 and TRBJ1-1; maybe TRBD1 (6 bases). The CDR3 length is 13 residues. V was shortened by 1 base and J by 5 bases, with 9 bases between the two germline ends. CDR1 and CDR2 from the germline V gene are SGDLS and YYNGEE. The CDR3 bases are TGTGCCAGCAGCGTAACAGGGAGGACTGAAGCTTTCTTT. Translated, it gives CASSVTGRTEAFF. The full variable domain, its missing parts supplied by reference TRBV9 and TRBJ1-1, is DSGVTQTPKHLITATGQRVTLRCSPRSGDLSVYWYQQSLDQGLQFLIQYYNGEERAKGNILERFSAQQFPDLHSELNLSSLELGDSALYFCASSVTGRTEAFFGQGTRLTVV.

In this sample, this clonotype turned up many times. The chain has TRBV6-1 and TRBJ1-1; D is unclear. The CDR3 spans 13 residues. The germline V gene has CDR1 MNHNS and CDR2 SASEGT. The V end was cut by 6 bases, the J end by 6 bases, with 14 bases between. This chain's CDR3 is CASSPDLSSEAFF. Here the CDR3 DNA reads TGTGCCAGCAGCCCAGATTTGTCGTCTGAAGCTTTCTTT.

This clonotype was recorded at least ten times. This chain uses TRBV20-1 with TRBJ1-3; the D is unclear. The CDR3 spans 12 residues. The ends were cut back, 6 bases at V and 0 bases at J, with 6 bases in the middle. Germline-derived CDR1 and CDR2 are DFQATT and SNEGSKA (reference sequence). The CDR3 DNA follows: TGCAGTGCCGCAAACTCTGGAAACACCATATATTTT. Encoded protein: CSAANSGNTIYF.

This clonotype was detected many times. The chain carries TRBV10-3 and TRBJ1-1, with a possible D match to TRBD1 (5 bases). The length of the CDR3 is 15 residues. The germline CDR1 and CDR2 sequences are ENHRY and SYGVKD. V was clipped by 5 bases and J by 3 bases, with 16 bases between them. The CDR3: CAISPSAQGDTEAFF. CDR3 in DNA: TGTGCCATCAGTCCCTCAGCCCAAGGGGACACTGAAGCTTTCTTT.

This clonotype occurred a few times. A single base separates this from a much larger clone, so it may be a read error. The chain is built from TRBV11-2 and TRBJ2-7; 11 bases match TRBD1. Per the germline V gene, CDR1 is SGHAT and CDR2 is FQNNGV. The CDR3 covers 15 residues. Trimming took 3 bases from V and 2 from J; bases not matched to a gene: 3. The CDR3 here is CASSLGTGGAYEQYF. CDR3 bases: TGTGCCAGCAGCTTGGGGACAGGGGGGGCCTACGAGCAGTACTTC.

This clonotype has a count of ten or more. The chain carries TRBV12-3 or TRBV12-4 and TRBJ1-2; 7 nucleotides align to TRBD1. V trimming: 4 bases; J trimming: 10 bases; junction bases outside the gene matches: 3. The CDR3 length is 11 residues. DNA of the CDR3: TGTGCCAGCAGTTCGGGACAGACCTACACCTTC. This sequence encodes CASSSGQTYTF.

To note about this clonotype: A much more abundant neighbour one base away suggests this may be a read error. The gene calls are TRBV6-1 and TRBJ1-2; D not certain. The ends were cut back, 8 bases at V and 7 bases at J, with 14 bases in the middle. CDR3 size: 12 residues. Germline V gene data show CDR1 as MNHNS and CDR2 as SASEGT. The CDR3 DNA sequence: TGTGCCAGCGGCGAAGGGTTGCCTGGCTACACCTTC. It specifies CASGEGLPGYTF.

This clonotype came up many times. The V gene is TRBV28, the J gene TRBJ1-1; maybe TRBD1 (5 bases). Trimming cost V 2 bases and J 6 bases, with 16 bases left between them. Germline values: CDR1 MDHEN, CDR2 SYDVKM. This CDR3 is built from 15 residues. Here the CDR3 DNA reads TGTGCCAGCAGTTTAGAAGGGGCCCTCGGGCCTGAAGCTTTCTTT. Residues: CASSLEGALGPEAFF.

About this clonotype: In this CDR3 the conserved last residue, phenylalanine or tryptophan, is missing, so a read error is likely. The rearrangement uses TRBV20-1 and TRBJ1-2, with 8 bases matching TRBD1. V shed 0 bases and J 3 bases; nucleotides not matched to a gene: 9. CDR1 DFQATT and CDR2 SNEGSKA come from the germline V gene (reference sequence). The CDR3 length is 16 residues. The CDR3 nucleotides read TGCAGTGCTAGAGATCGGAGGAGACAGGGGTACTATGGCTACACCTAC. This sequence encodes CSARDRRRQGYYGYTY.

Points on this clonotype: Possible read error: a much larger clone is one base away. Lacking the conserved final phenylalanine or tryptophan, this CDR3 likely reflects a read error. This sequence joins TRBV6-1 and TRBJ1-1; unclear D gene. CDR1 is MNHNS, CDR2 SASEGT, per germline. Trimming pared 2 bases from V and 1 base from J, leaving 8 bases between. CDR3 length: 14 residues. The CDR3, as DNA: TGTGCCAGCAGTGAATTTACCGGGAACACTGAAGCTTTCTTG. It is translated as CASSEFTGNTEAFL.

This clonotype was picked up a small number of times. This may be a read error, as it is one base from a much larger clone. The chain recombines TRBV5-1 with TRBJ1-5; 10 bases map to TRBD1. The ends lost 3 bases at V and 0 bases at J; junction bases unmatched: 3. CDR3 length: 16 amino acids. Germline V gene sequence: CDR1 SGHRS, CDR2 YFSETQ. The CDR3 coding sequence is TGCGCCAGCAGCTCCGGGACAGGGGATAGCAATCAGCCCCAGCATTTT. Translation: CASSSGTGDSNQPQHF.

This clonotype was detected ten times or more. V and J are TRBV13 and TRBJ1-1, with a possible D match to TRBD1 (5 bases). Germline CDR1 reads PRHDT; CDR2 reads FYEKMQ (reference sequence). The CDR3 contains 15 residues. The ends were cut back, 5 bases at V and 5 bases at J, with 18 bases in the middle. CDR3 coding DNA: TGTGCCAGCAGCGTCCGCAGGGAGGTTGATACTGAAGCTTTCTTT. Protein sequence: CASSVRREVDTEAFF.

The CDR3 DNA reads TGCAGTGCGGGGACTAGCGGGACCTACGAGCAGTACTTC. It yields the protein CSAGTSGTYEQYF. The chain carries TRBV20-1 and TRBJ2-7; TRBD2 aligns across 13 bases. Per the germline V gene, CDR1 is DFQATT and CDR2 is SNEGSKA (reference sequence). Trimming removed 6 bases from V and 2 bases from J; junction bases left unmatched: 1. This CDR3 region has 13 residues.

This clonotype was seen at least ten times. The rearrangement joins TRBV5-1 to TRBJ2-7, with 9 bases aligning to TRBD1. The germline gives CDR1 SGHRS, CDR2 YFSETQ. Trimming took 3 bases from V and 4 from J; bases not matched to a gene: 2. CDR3 length: 13 amino acids. The CDR3 DNA reads as TGCGCCAGCAGCTCGGGACAGGGTTACGAGCAGTACTTC. This gives the protein CASSSGQGYEQYF.

The sample holds many counts of this clonotype. The V gene is TRBV6-2 or TRBV6-3, the J gene TRBJ1-1, with D hard to call. The CDR3 covers 13 residues. Germline V gene sequence: CDR1 MNHEY, CDR2 SVGEGT. V dropped 7 bases and J dropped 5 bases, with 14 bases sitting between them. The CDR3 bases are TGTGCCAGCAACACCGGGGTGGCAACTGAAGCTTTCTTT. It codes for CASNTGVATEAFF.

This clonotype has just a few counts. The chain uses TRBV13 and TRBJ1-6; 8 bases fit TRBD1. V gave up 5 bases and J gave up 7 bases; unmatched junction bases: 7. From germline, CDR1 is PRHDT and CDR2 FYEKMQ (reference sequence). The CDR3 spans 15 residues. CDR3 coding DNA: TGTGCCAGCAGCGCGCCGGGACAGGCAAATTCACCCCTCCACTTT. Protein product: CASSAPGQANSPLHF. The full variable domain, its missing parts supplied by reference TRBV13 and TRBJ1-6, is AAGVIQSPRHLIKEKRETATLKCYPIPRHDTVYWYQQGPGQDPQFLISFYEKMQSDKGSIPDRFSAQQFSDYHSELNMSSLELGDSALYFCASSAPGQANSPLHFGNGTRLTVT.